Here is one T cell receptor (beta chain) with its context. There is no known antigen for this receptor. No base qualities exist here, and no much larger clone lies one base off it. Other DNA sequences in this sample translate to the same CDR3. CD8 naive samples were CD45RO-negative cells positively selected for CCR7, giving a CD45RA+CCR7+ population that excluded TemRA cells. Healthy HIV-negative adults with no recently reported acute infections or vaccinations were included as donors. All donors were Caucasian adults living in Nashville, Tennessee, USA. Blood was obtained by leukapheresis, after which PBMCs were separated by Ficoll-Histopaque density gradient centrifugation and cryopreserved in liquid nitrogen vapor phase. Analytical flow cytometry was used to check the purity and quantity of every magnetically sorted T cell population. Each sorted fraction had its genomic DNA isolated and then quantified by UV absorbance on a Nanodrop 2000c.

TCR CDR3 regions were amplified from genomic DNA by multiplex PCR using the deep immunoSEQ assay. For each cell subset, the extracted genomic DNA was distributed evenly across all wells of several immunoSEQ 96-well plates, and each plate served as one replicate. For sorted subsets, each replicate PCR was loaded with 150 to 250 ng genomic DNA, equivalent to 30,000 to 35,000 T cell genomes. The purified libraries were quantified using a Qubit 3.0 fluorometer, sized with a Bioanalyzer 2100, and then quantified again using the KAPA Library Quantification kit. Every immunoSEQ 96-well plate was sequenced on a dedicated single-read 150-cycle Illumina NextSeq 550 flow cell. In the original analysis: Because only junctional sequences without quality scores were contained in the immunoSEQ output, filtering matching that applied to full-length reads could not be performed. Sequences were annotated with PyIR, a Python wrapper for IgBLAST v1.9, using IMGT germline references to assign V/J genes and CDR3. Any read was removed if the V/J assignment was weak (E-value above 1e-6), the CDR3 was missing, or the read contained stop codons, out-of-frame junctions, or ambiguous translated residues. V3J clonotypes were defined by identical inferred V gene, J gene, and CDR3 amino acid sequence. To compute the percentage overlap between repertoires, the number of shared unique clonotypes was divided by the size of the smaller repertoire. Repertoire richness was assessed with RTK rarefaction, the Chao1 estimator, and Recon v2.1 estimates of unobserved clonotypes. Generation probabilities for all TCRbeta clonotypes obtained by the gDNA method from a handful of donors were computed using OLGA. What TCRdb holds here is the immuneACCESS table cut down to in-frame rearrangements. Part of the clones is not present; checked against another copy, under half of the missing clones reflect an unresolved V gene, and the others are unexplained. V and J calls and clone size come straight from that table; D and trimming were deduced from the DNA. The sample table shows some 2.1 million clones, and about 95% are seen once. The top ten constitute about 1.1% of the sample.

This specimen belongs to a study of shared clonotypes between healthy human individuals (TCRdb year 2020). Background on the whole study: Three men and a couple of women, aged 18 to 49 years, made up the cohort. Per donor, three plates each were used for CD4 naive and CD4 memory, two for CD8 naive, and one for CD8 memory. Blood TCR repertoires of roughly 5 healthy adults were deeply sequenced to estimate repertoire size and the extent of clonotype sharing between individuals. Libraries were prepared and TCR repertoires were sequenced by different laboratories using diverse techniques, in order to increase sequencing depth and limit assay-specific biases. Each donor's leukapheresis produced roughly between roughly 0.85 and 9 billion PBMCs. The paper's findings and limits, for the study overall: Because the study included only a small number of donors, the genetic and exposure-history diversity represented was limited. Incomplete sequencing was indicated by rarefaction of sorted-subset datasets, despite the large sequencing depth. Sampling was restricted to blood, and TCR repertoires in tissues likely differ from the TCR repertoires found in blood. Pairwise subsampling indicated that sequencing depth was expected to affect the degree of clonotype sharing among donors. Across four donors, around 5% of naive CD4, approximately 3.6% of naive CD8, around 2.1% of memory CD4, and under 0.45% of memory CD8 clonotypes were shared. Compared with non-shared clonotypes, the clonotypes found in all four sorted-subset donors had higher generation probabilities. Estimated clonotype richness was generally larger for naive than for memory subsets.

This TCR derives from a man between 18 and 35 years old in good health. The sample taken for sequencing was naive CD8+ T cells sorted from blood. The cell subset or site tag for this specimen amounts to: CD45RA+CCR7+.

The CDR3 reads as follows: CASTLSGSTDTQYF. The sequenced DNA is TGTGCCAGCACCCTTAGCGGGTCCACAGATACGCAGTATTTT. This chain is built from TRBV9 and TRBJ2-3; 7 junctional bases match TRBD2. V has 6 bases trimmed and J has 2 bases trimmed; junction bases matching no gene number 6. The germline V gene supplies CDR1 SGDLS and CDR2 YYNGEE. The CDR3 holds 14 amino acids from the cysteine to the phenylalanine. CDR3 DNA is the only sequence kept; it has 42 bases, read in frame from the first base.